This T cell receptor (beta chain) was profiled in a study of T cell responses to AZD1222 COVID-19 vaccine. CDR3 size: 16 residues. The V end was cut by 1 base, the J end by 4 bases, with 12 bases between. Germline lookup yields CDR1 SGHKS and CDR2 YYEKEE (reference sequence). Data came from immunoSEQ multiplex PCR; TCRdb stores just in-frame clones and leaves some out. Of 60,000 to 85,000 clones listed, 88% are singletons. The V and J genes are TRBV5-5 and TRBJ1-6; possible D gene TRBD1, 5 bases. The input for sequencing was peripheral blood, taken 28 days after the second dose of the MenACWY control vaccine. The receptor's source is an adult who received the MenACWY meningococcal vaccine as a control. The CDR3 DNA is TGTGCCAGCAGCTTGTTAGACAGACTGTATAATTCACCCCTCCACTTT. This encodes CASSLLDRLYNSPLHF.